The 31 T cell receptor beta chains listed next were all sequenced from one sample in a study of multiple sclerosis patients with progressive multifocal leukoencephalopathy. Assay: immunoSEQ multiplex PCR; the TCRdb copy retains only in-frame clones and omits some. Of fewer than 40,000 clones in the sample, around 90% were seen once. Sample time point: time of PML onset. The input for sequencing was PBMCs, taken from a patient treated with natalizumab. All receptors come from a woman aged 40 to 50 with progressive multifocal leukoencephalopathy.

The rearrangement uses TRBV30 and TRBJ2-7, with D perhaps matching TRBD1 (6 bases). The CDR3 covers 15 residues. Trimming shortened V by 0 bases and J by 1 base, and 13 bases separated the two germline ends. Germline CDR1 is GTSNPN and CDR2 is SVGIG (reference sequence). CDR3 bases: TGTGCCTGGAGTGTTATCCGGGACACTTCCTACGAGCAGTACTTC. This translates into CAWSVIRDTSYEQYF. The whole variable domain, remainder taken from reference TRBV30 and TRBJ2-7, is SQTIHQWPATLVQPVGSPLSLECTVEGTSNPNLYWYRQAAGRGLQLLFYSVGIGQISSEVPQNLSASRPQDRQFILSSKKLLLSDSGFYLCAWSVIRDTSYEQYFGPGTRLTVT.

The chain couples TRBV11-3 to TRBJ2-3; TRBD2 is a possible D gene (7 bases). V was cut by 5 bases and J by 5 bases, with 17 bases left in between. Looked up from germline, CDR1 is SGHNT and CDR2 is YENEEA. The CDR3 extends over 15 amino acids. This chain's CDR3 is CASSLGGRGIDTQYF. The CDR3 DNA reads as TGTGCCAGCAGCCTTGGGGGGAGGGGGATAGATACGCAGTATTTT.

J is TRBJ2-3 and V is TRBV7-3; D is possibly TRBD1 (6 bases). The CDR3 length is 14 residues. V lost 2 bases and J 2 bases, leaving 8 bases between the germline ends. Germline CDR1 and CDR2: SGHTA and FQGTGA. In DNA, the CDR3 is TGTGCCAGCAGCTTACAGGGGAACACAGATACGCAGTATTTT. It encodes CASSLQGNTDTQYF.

Of note for this clone: The junction does not match germline at one end; this may be a read error. The genes are TRBV5-5 and TRBJ2-7; maybe TRBD2 (6 bases). The germline CDR1 and CDR2 sequences are SGHKS and YYEKEE (reference sequence). The CDR3 extends over 14 amino acids. CDR3 sequence: CASTGGSGSYEQYF. The CDR3 DNA sequence: TGTGCAAGCACAGGAGGGTCCGGGTCCTACGAGCAGTACTTC. The full variable domain, its missing parts supplied by reference TRBV5-5 and TRBJ2-7, is DAGVTQSPTHLIKTRGQQVTLRCSPISGHKSVSWYQQVLGQGPQFIFQYYEKEERGRGNFPDRFSARQFPNYSSELNVNALLLGDSALYLCASTGGSGSYEQYFGPGTRLTVT.

In nucleotides, the CDR3 is TGTGCCAGCTCACCCATTATGGCCCAGGGGGCCTACGAGCAGTACTTC. Protein: CASSPIMAQGAYEQYF. The chain links TRBV18 to TRBJ2-7, with TRBD1 matching 7 bases. The CDR3 has 16 residues. V gave up 3 bases and J gave up 2 bases; unmatched junction bases: 10. Germline values: CDR1 KGHSH, CDR2 LQKENI.

In regard to this clone: Other DNA sequences within the sample encode an identical CDR3. This chain links TRBV19 with TRBJ1-1; D gene uncertain. The V end was cut by 6 bases, the J end by 2 bases, with 10 bases between. The CDR3 loop spans 13 amino acids. Germline CDR1 is LNHDA and CDR2 is SQIVND (reference sequence). CDR3 sequence reads: CASSLRYNTEAFF. The CDR3 coding sequence is TGTGCCAGTAGCCTCCGATACAACACTGAAGCTTTCTTT.

This clone was seen a handful of times. The rearrangement uses TRBV4-3 and TRBJ2-7; TRBD2 agrees at 8 bases. J was trimmed by 2 bases and V by 4 bases; bases with no gene match: 4. The CDR3 totals 14 residues. CDR1 is LGHNA, CDR2 YSLEER, per germline. CDR3 coding DNA: TGCGCCAGCAGCCCCGGGGGGGGGCCCTACGAGCAGTACTTC. Amino acids: CASSPGGGPYEQYF.

This clone was seen only a few times. This sequence joins TRBV6-1 and TRBJ2-7, with 7 nucleotides matching TRBD1. V dropped 4 bases and J dropped 7; count of bases not matched to a gene: 7. Germline assignment: CDR1 MNHNS and CDR2 SASEGT. The CDR3 has 13 residues. The CDR3 here is CASSVEGALEQYF. CDR3 nucleotide sequence: TGTGCCAGCAGTGTTGAGGGGGCGCTTGAGCAGTACTTC.

The V gene is TRBV7-8, the J gene TRBJ1-1, with D uncertain. Germline CDR1 reads SGHVS; CDR2 reads FQNEAQ. CDR3 length: 12 residues. Trimming removed 6 bases from V and 10 bases from J, with 15 bases in between. This CDR3 is CASSQHEVGAFF. Written as DNA, the CDR3 is TGTGCCAGCAGTCAACACGAGGTTGGAGCTTTCTTT.

The rearrangement joins TRBV6-5 to TRBJ2-7, with TRBD2 matching over 9 bases. Germline CDR1 MNHEY, CDR2 SVGAGI. The CDR3 extends over 14 amino acids. Trimming took 6 bases from V and 4 from J; bases not matched to a gene: 7. This CDR3 is CASRGTSPPYEQYF. In DNA form, the CDR3 reads TGTGCCAGCAGGGGGACTAGCCCACCGTACGAGCAGTACTTC.

Only one count was recorded for this clone. The rearrangement links TRBV19 to TRBJ1-4; 12 bases match TRBD1. The CDR3 loop spans 16 amino acids. Looked up from germline, CDR1 is LNHDA and CDR2 is SQIVND (reference sequence). J was trimmed by 7 bases and V by 4 bases; bases with no gene match: 7. CDR3 protein: CASSNAGTGGSEKLFF. DNA for the CDR3: TGTGCCAGTAGTAACGCCGGGACAGGGGGCTCTGAAAAACTGTTTTTT.

This rearrangement joins TRBV5-4 to TRBJ2-7; D tentatively fits TRBD1 or TRBD2 (6 bases each). This CDR3 region has 15 residues. Germline V gene sequence: CDR1 SGHNT, CDR2 YYREEE (reference sequence). V shed 4 bases and J shed 1 base, with 15 bases lying between them. The CDR3 loop is CASSNPGAISYEQYF. As DNA, the CDR3 is TGTGCCAGCAGCAACCCGGGGGCTATATCCTACGAGCAGTACTTC.

The V call is TRBV18, the J call TRBJ1-5; D possibly corresponds to TRBD1 (6 bases). Per the germline V gene, CDR1 is KGHSH and CDR2 is LQKENI. The V end was cut by 2 bases, the J end by 4 bases, with 15 bases between. This CDR3 is 16 amino acids long. The CDR3, as DNA: TGTGCCAGCTCACCATTACCTCAGGGGAGGAATCAGCCCCAGCATTTT. It encodes CASSPLPQGRNQPQHF.

V is TRBV4-1 and J is TRBJ1-2; possible D gene TRBD1, 5 bases. Germline loops: CDR1 MGHRA, CDR2 YSYEKL. The CDR3 extends over 15 amino acids. V lost 0 bases and J lost 0, with 8 bases in between. The CDR3 is CASSQDPTANYGYTF. The CDR3 DNA reads as TGCGCCAGCAGCCAAGATCCGACAGCTAACTATGGCTACACCTTC.

This clone occurred once. The V call is TRBV5-1, the J call TRBJ1-1; tentatively, D is TRBD1 (6 bases). Germline V gene lookup returns CDR1 SGHRS and CDR2 YFSETQ. Trimming took 3 bases from V and 3 from J, leaving 15 bases between them. The CDR3 length is 15 residues. CDR3 amino acids: CASSSSLPGDTEAFF. CDR3 sequence (DNA): TGCGCCAGCAGCTCGAGCCTTCCAGGGGACACTGAAGCTTTCTTT.

The genes are TRBV4-2 and TRBJ1-1; TRBD1 matches at 8 bases. The V gene end was trimmed by 3 bases and the J gene end by 4 bases; junction bases not matched to a gene: 4. This CDR3 is 14 amino acids long. Germline V gene lookup returns CDR1 LGHNA and CDR2 YNFKEQ. The CDR3: CASSHPGQGTEAFF. In DNA form, the CDR3 reads TGTGCCAGCAGCCACCCAGGACAGGGCACTGAAGCTTTCTTT.

The chain couples TRBV11-2 to TRBJ2-4, with D perhaps matching TRBD2 (5 bases). V gave up 5 bases and J gave up 0 bases, with 17 bases separating them. CDR3 length: 17 residues. The V gene's germline CDR1 is SGHAT and CDR2 FQNNGV. In DNA, the CDR3 is TGTGCCAGCAGCCGCGGGCAAGGTGAAATAGCCAAAAACATTCAGTACTTC. Its translation: CASSRGQGEIAKNIQYF.

The chain recombines TRBV6-6 with TRBJ2-1, with 8 bases lining up with TRBD2. V was clipped by 7 bases and J by 6 bases; unmatched bases: 11. The CDR3 spans 15 residues. Germline V gives CDR1 MNHNY, CDR2 SVGAGI (reference sequence). CDR3 nucleotides: TGTGCCAGCACCTCGGGTGGGACTAGAACCAATGAGCAGTTCTTC. This encodes CASTSGGTRTNEQFF.

V and J are TRBV2 and TRBJ2-2; D is unclear. The CDR3 spans 15 residues. In germline, CDR1 is SNHLY, CDR2 FYNNEI. The V gene lost 6 bases and the J gene lost 4 bases, with 15 bases spanning the gap. The CDR3, as DNA: TGTGCCAGCAGCAGACTTTGGGATGGCACCGGGGAGCTGTTTTTT. Its protein product is CASSRLWDGTGELFF.

This sequence joins TRBV2 and TRBJ2-7; D is ambiguous. CDR1 SNHLY and CDR2 FYNNEI come from the germline V gene. CDR3 length equals 12 residues. The V and J ends lost 3 bases and 0 bases respectively, with 3 bases between them. CDR3: CASSDISYEQYF. The CDR3 DNA follows: TGTGCCAGCAGTGACATCTCCTACGAGCAGTACTTC.

This clone was counted a few times. V usage is TRBV11-3 and J usage is TRBJ2-2; TRBD2 aligns across 11 bases. Per germline, CDR1 SGHNT and CDR2 YENEEA. The CDR3 runs 14 residues. The V gene end was trimmed by 10 bases and the J gene end by 6 bases; junction bases not matched to a gene: 7. The CDR3 spells CATSTSGRAGELFF. DNA of the CDR3: TGTGCCACCTCTACTAGCGGGAGAGCCGGGGAGCTGTTTTTT.

V gene TRBV27 combines with J gene TRBJ1-3, with D perhaps TRBD1 (5 bases). Germline CDR1 MNHEY, CDR2 SMNVEV (reference sequence). The CDR3 runs to 15 residues. Deletions cut 6 bases from V and 0 bases from J, with 12 bases between. The CDR3 region has the DNA TGTGCCAGCAGATCTGTGACAGCCTCTGGAAACACCATATATTTT. It codes for CASRSVTASGNTIYF.

This clone was detected only once. This chain connects TRBV19 to TRBJ1-1; a weak D match, TRBD1 (6 bases). CDR1 and CDR2 from the germline V gene are LNHDA and SQIVND (reference sequence). With 4 bases removed from V and 0 bases from J, the gap between germline ends came to 12 bases. CDR3 length: 15 amino acids. CDR3 sequence (DNA): TGTGCCAGTAGTAAGGCAGGGGCTATGAACACTGAAGCTTTCTTT. It translates to CASSKAGAMNTEAFF.

The genes are TRBV6-1 and TRBJ2-5; 14 bases are shared with TRBD2. This CDR3 region has 15 residues. Per germline, CDR1 MNHNS and CDR2 SASEGT. V shed 5 bases and J 4 bases; nucleotides not matched to a gene: 3. For the CDR3, the DNA is TGTGCCAGCAGTATCGGGACTAGCGGGGGAGAGACCCAGTACTTC. It is translated as CASSIGTSGGETQYF.

This chain uses TRBV27 with TRBJ1-6; D is ambiguous. The V gene's germline CDR1 is MNHEY and CDR2 SMNVEV (reference sequence). Trimming removed 3 bases from V and 7 bases from J, with 4 bases in between. The CDR3 contains 12 residues. CDR3 sequence reads: CASSFANSPLHF. The DNA for the CDR3 is TGTGCCAGCAGTTTCGCCAATTCACCCCTCCACTTT.

This clone was picked up one time. The chain carries TRBV5-1 and TRBJ2-2, with TRBD2 identical over 10 bases. The CDR3 consists of 16 residues. CDR1 SGHRS and CDR2 YFSETQ come from the germline V gene. Germline trimming cut 4 bases from V and 8 bases from J; bases unmatched to any gene: 11. The CDR3 is CASSLLAGVLSGELFF. The CDR3 nucleotides read TGCGCCAGCAGCCTCCTAGCGGGAGTGTTGTCGGGGGAGCTGTTTTTT.

Turning to this clone: The same CDR3 is also encoded by other DNA sequences in this sample. The J gene is TRBJ2-7, the V gene TRBV11-2; D is undetermined. The CDR3 has 14 residues. Trimming pared 6 bases from V and 3 bases from J, leaving 15 bases between. The germline V gene encodes CDR1 SGHAT and CDR2 FQNNGV. CDR3 amino acids: CASSNRGQFYEQYF. CDR3 bases: TGTGCCAGCAGTAATCGTGGGCAGTTCTACGAGCAGTACTTC.

CDR3 coding DNA: TGCAGCGTCCGGACAGGGATAGTGACCTTC. Protein: CSVRTGIVTF. This chain connects TRBV29-1 to TRBJ1-2; 8 bases map to TRBD1. V was clipped by 6 bases and J by 14 bases; unmatched bases: 8. This CDR3 is built from 10 residues. Germline V lookup: CDR1 SQVTM, CDR2 ANQGSEA.

The chain links TRBV5-1 to TRBJ2-7, with 14 nucleotides matching TRBD2. This CDR3 contains 16 residues. Germline values: CDR1 SGHRS, CDR2 YFSETQ. V lost 3 bases, J lost 2 bases, and 4 bases stayed unmatched. The CDR3 region is CASSSGTSGSTYEQYF. The CDR3 DNA sequence: TGCGCCAGCAGCTCCGGGACTAGCGGGAGCACCTACGAGCAGTACTTC. The full variable domain, rest sourced from reference TRBV5-1 and TRBJ2-7, is KAGVTQTPRYLIKTRGQQVTLSCSPISGHRSVSWYQQTPGQGLQFLFEYFSETQRNKGNFPGRFSGRQFSNSRSEMNVSTLELGDSALYLCASSSGTSGSTYEQYFGPGTRLTVT.

V is TRBV2 and J is TRBJ2-1, with D hard to call. Trimming removed 2 bases at V and 2 bases at J, with 7 bases between. CDR3 length equals 14 residues. Per germline, CDR1 SNHLY and CDR2 FYNNEI. CDR3: CASSEFTTYNEQFF. Written as DNA, the CDR3 is TGTGCCAGCAGTGAATTCACAACCTACAATGAGCAGTTCTTC.

This clone was picked up one time. The V call is TRBV11-3, the J call TRBJ2-1; D not certain. This CDR3 contains 14 residues. The V end was cut by 4 bases, the J end by 1 base, with 8 bases between. Germline CDR1 and CDR2: SGHNT and YENEEA. The CDR3 sequence: CASSYGPSYNEQFF. DNA for the CDR3: TGTGCCAGCAGCTACGGGCCTTCCTACAATGAGCAGTTCTTC. Full variable domain (rest looked up from reference TRBV11-3 and TRBJ2-1): EAGVVQSPRYKIIEKKQPVAFWCNPISGHNTLYWYLQNLGQGPELLIRYENEEAVDDSQLPKDRFSAERLKGVDSTLKIQPAELGDSAVYLCASSYGPSYNEQFFGPGTRLTVL.